This TCR beta chain was identified during a study of cytomegalovirus exposure and HLA in healthy donors. For the study at large: Falling in the Caucasian-associated ancestry cluster were 81% of approximately 410 genotyped donors.

A word on this clone: The antigen is undetermined.

Use of 60 Vbeta and 13 Jbeta primers characterized the PCR. Data came from immunoSEQ multiplex PCR; TCRdb stores just in-frame clones and leaves some out. The profile shows about 160,000 clones, roughly 76% of them singletons. Findings and limits, study-wide: Only CMV serostatus was available as immune exposure information.

CDR3 length: 12 residues. Trimming took 2 bases from V and 6 from J; bases not matched to a gene: 3. The germline V gene has CDR1 GTSNPN and CDR2 SVGIG (reference sequence). The clonotype was recovered from a woman aged 45-65 years in good health and CMV-seronegative. The rearrangement uses TRBV30 and TRBJ1-1; 7 nucleotides agree with TRBD1. Material: PBMCs. The CDR3 DNA reads TGTGCCTGGAGTCTACAGGGGTCTGAAGCTTTCTTT. It specifies CAWSLQGSEAFF. The full variable domain, with the rest looked up from reference TRBV30 and TRBJ1-1, is SQTIHQWPATLVQPVGSPLSLECTVEGTSNPNLYWYRQAAGRGLQLLFYSVGIGQISSEVPQNLSASRPQDRQFILSSKKLLLSDSGFYLCAWSLQGSEAFFGQGTRLTVV.